This T cell receptor (beta chain) was profiled in a study of shared clonotypes between healthy human individuals. The CDR3 has 14 residues. Trimming removed 3 bases from V and 6 bases from J, with 12 bases in between. Germline loops: CDR1 SGDLS, CDR2 YYNGEE. Assay used: immunoSEQ multiplex PCR; TCRdb lists only in-frame clones, some missing. Altogether some 580,000 clones are present, 98% being singletons, with the ten largest covering 0.3%. Naive CD8 cells lacked CD45RO, underwent positive selection for CCR7 and left out terminally differentiated effector memory CD45RA+ cells. The receptor was isolated from a young man in good health. Sample: naive CD8+ T cells sorted from blood. V usage is TRBV9 and J usage is TRBJ2-2, with D perhaps assigned TRBD1 or TRBD2 (6 bases each). This CDR3 reads CASSAPGAAGELFF. Written as DNA, the CDR3 is TGTGCCAGCAGCGCCCCGGGGGCGGCCGGGGAGCTGTTTTTT.